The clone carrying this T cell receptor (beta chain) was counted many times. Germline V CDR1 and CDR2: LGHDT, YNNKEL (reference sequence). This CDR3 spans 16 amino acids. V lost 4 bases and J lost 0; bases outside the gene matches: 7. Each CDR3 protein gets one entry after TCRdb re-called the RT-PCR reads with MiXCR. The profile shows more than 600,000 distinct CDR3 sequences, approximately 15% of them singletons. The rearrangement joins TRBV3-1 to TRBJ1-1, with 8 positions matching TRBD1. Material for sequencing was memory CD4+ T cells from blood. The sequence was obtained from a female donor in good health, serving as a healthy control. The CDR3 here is CASSLLKQGVNTEAFF. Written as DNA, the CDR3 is TGTGCCAGCAGCCTCCTGAAACAGGGGGTGAACACTGAAGCTTTCTTT.